Following are 27 T cell receptor beta chains from one sample sequenced in a study of shared clonotypes between healthy human individuals. Generated by immunoSEQ multiplex PCR, the TCRdb table keeps only in-frame clones and is missing some. The sample holds approximately 1.4 million clones, 95% to 99% seen once. The sequencing input was naive CD4+ T cells sorted from blood. Subset described: CD45RA+ positively selected. The receptors here all came from a man aged 30-40 years in good health.

This chain connects TRBV27 to TRBJ1-2; 8 bases agree with TRBD1. V was clipped by 3 bases and J by 13 bases; unmatched bases: 16. Germline CDR1 and CDR2: MNHEY and SMNVEV (reference sequence). This CDR3 has 15 amino acids. CDR3 nucleotide sequence: TGTGCCAGCAGTTTTTGGACAGGGAGCTCCACGGTGGTCACCTTC. Its protein product is CASSFWTGSSTVVTF.

This chain links TRBV6-5 with TRBJ1-1; D perhaps matches TRBD1 (5 bases). This CDR3 spans 11 amino acids. Germline-derived CDR1 and CDR2 are MNHEY and SVGAGI. Trimming left V 8 bases short and J 4 bases short, with 8 bases between. This CDR3 reads CASGTGTEAFF. In DNA, the CDR3 is TGTGCCAGCGGGACGGGCACTGAAGCTTTCTTT.

The rearrangement uses TRBV28 and TRBJ2-6; D is possibly TRBD1 (5 bases). The germline gives CDR1 MDHEN, CDR2 SYDVKM. The V and J ends lost 5 bases and 2 bases respectively, with 10 bases between them. The CDR3 contains 15 residues. CDR3 residues: CASSGAGTGANVLTF. The CDR3 region has the DNA TGTGCCAGCAGTGGGGCAGGGACTGGGGCCAACGTCCTGACTTTC. The full variable domain, rest sourced from reference TRBV28 and TRBJ2-6, is DVKVTQSSRYLVKRTGEKVFLECVQDMDHENMFWYRQDPGLGLRLIYFSYDVKMKEKGDIPEGYSVSREKKERFSLILESASTNQTSMYLCASSGAGTGANVLTFGAGSRLTVL.

V gene TRBV5-1 combines with J gene TRBJ2-2, with D maybe TRBD1 (6 bases). Germline V gives CDR1 SGHRS, CDR2 YFSETQ. V dropped 5 bases and J dropped 3 bases, with 11 bases sitting between them. This CDR3 comprises 14 residues. CDR3 DNA sequence: TGCGCCAGCAGGACGACAGGTTACACCGGGGAGCTGTTTTTT. It specifies CASRTTGYTGELFF.

The chain recombines TRBV28 with TRBJ2-7; 9 nucleotides align to TRBD1. CDR3 length equals 15 residues. The germline V gene has CDR1 MDHEN and CDR2 SYDVKM. Trimming at V came to 6 bases and at J to 6 bases, leaving 12 bases not matched to a gene. DNA for the CDR3: TGTGCCAGCAGGGGGGCCACGGGACAGGGATCCGAGCAGTACTTC. Translating it yields CASRGATGQGSEQYF.

V usage is TRBV10-3 and J usage is TRBJ2-1, with 9 bases that match TRBD1. CDR3 length: 13 residues. Germline assignment: CDR1 ENHRY and CDR2 SYGVKD. V dropped 7 bases and J dropped 9; count of bases not matched to a gene: 7. CDR3 sequence (DNA): TGTGCCATCAATCAGGACAGGGGAGGTGAGCAGTTCTTC. Amino acids: CAINQDRGGEQFF.

V usage is TRBV6-1 and J usage is TRBJ1-3; 9 positions match TRBD1. There are 16 residues in the CDR3. Germline CDR1 and CDR2: MNHNS and SASEGT. V gave up 4 bases and J gave up 3 bases; unmatched junction bases: 7. This CDR3 is CASSVTGGLVGNTIYF. CDR3 in DNA: TGTGCCAGCAGTGTAACAGGGGGCTTGGTTGGAAACACCATATATTTT.

The V gene is TRBV7-2, the J gene TRBJ2-1; possibly TRBD2 for D (6 bases). CDR1 is SGHTA and CDR2 is FQGNSA in the germline V gene. The CDR3 runs to 15 residues. V lost 3 bases and J lost 3, with 12 bases in between. Here the CDR3 DNA reads TGTGCCAGCAGCTTCGACCACGGGGGCTACAATGAGCAGTTCTTC. Translated: CASSFDHGGYNEQFF.

This chain links TRBV15 with TRBJ2-1; D is unclear. The germline gives CDR1 LNHNV, CDR2 YYDKDF (reference sequence). The CDR3 runs 13 residues. The V end lost 7 bases, the J end lost 7 bases, and 14 bases lay between the germline ends. Written as DNA, the CDR3 is TGTGCCACCAAGCGAGTGGGCGTGAATGAGCAGTTCTTC. Encoded protein: CATKRVGVNEQFF.

V and J are TRBV28 and TRBJ1-5; D is undetermined. Trimming took off 7 bases at V and 4 bases at J, with 17 bases between the two ends. This CDR3 is built from 15 residues. Germline V gene data show CDR1 as MDHEN and CDR2 as SYDVKM. The chain's CDR3 is CASNPRPPKNQPQHF. CDR3 coding DNA: TGTGCCAGCAATCCGCGACCACCTAAAAATCAGCCCCAGCATTTT.

The chain joins TRBV5-1 to TRBJ1-2; D not resolved. V lost 3 bases to trimming and J lost 2 bases, with 11 bases between them. Germline V gene sequence: CDR1 SGHRS, CDR2 YFSETQ. There are 14 residues in the CDR3. The CDR3 reads CASSYQQMNYGYTF. The CDR3 DNA follows: TGCGCCAGCAGCTATCAACAGATGAACTATGGCTACACCTTC.

This clone was detected only once. This chain uses TRBV5-4 with TRBJ2-2, with D possibly being TRBD2 (5 bases). Trimming shortened V by 6 bases and J by 2 bases, and 17 bases separated the two germline ends. Germline CDR1 SGHNT, CDR2 YYREEE (reference sequence). This CDR3 is built from 16 residues. CDR3 sequence (DNA): TGTGCCAGCACCCCGCGGACCGACTACAACACCGGGGAGCTGTTTTTT. It yields the protein CASTPRTDYNTGELFF. Full variable domain (outside the CDR3, taken from reference TRBV5-4 and TRBJ2-2): ETGVTQSPTHLIKTRGQQVTLRCSSQSGHNTVSWYQQALGQGPQFIFQYYREEENGRGNFPPRFSGLQFPNYSSELNVNALELDDSALYLCASTPRTDYNTGELFFGEGSRLTVL.

The CDR3 region has the DNA TGCGCCAGCAACGACAGGGGCAATCAGCCCCAGCATTTT. It is translated as CASNDRGNQPQHF. This chain joins TRBV10-2 and TRBJ1-5; 7 bases are shared with TRBD1. CDR3 length: 13 residues. J was trimmed by 2 bases and V by 7 bases; bases with no gene match: 2. Germline assignment: CDR1 WSHSY and CDR2 SAAADI.

This sequence joins TRBV6-5 and TRBJ2-1, with 8 bases fitting TRBD1. The CDR3 is made up of 15 amino acids. In germline, CDR1 is MNHEY, CDR2 SVGAGI. With 6 bases clipped from V and 2 bases from J, the junction kept 6 bases outside the gene matches. The DNA of the CDR3 is TGTGCCAGCAGGGGGACAGGAGCGGCCTACAATGAGCAGTTCTTC. It is translated as CASRGTGAAYNEQFF.

On this clone: Other nucleotide sequences in the sample specify the same CDR3. The chain recombines TRBV29-1 with TRBJ2-3, with D unresolved. V was cut by 2 bases and J by 6 bases, with 6 bases left in between. This CDR3 is 11 amino acids long. The germline CDR1 and CDR2 sequences are SQVTM and ANQGSEA. CDR3 protein: CSVEYTDTQYF. The CDR3 region has the DNA TGCAGCGTTGAATACACCGATACGCAGTATTTT.

Concerning this clone itself: At the DNA level, this CDR3 is encoded by other sequences in the same sample as well. The chain employs TRBV5-1 and TRBJ2-1; 8 bases are shared with TRBD2. The CDR3 length is 15 residues. CDR1 SGHRS and CDR2 YFSETQ come from the germline V gene. Trimming took 1 base from V and 3 from J; bases not matched to a gene: 3. The CDR3, as DNA: TGCGCCAGCAGCTTGACTAGCGGCTACTACAATGAGCAGTTCTTC. Protein product: CASSLTSGYYNEQFF.

The chain combines TRBV5-6 with TRBJ2-3; no firm D call. The germline CDR1 and CDR2 sequences are SGHDT and YYEEEE. This CDR3 is built from 13 residues. V dropped 2 bases and J dropped 6 bases, with 10 bases sitting between them. The CDR3 spells CASSLSAADTQYF. The CDR3 region has the DNA TGTGCCAGCAGCTTAAGCGCGGCGGATACGCAGTATTTT. The variable domain in full, with the rest retrieved from reference TRBV5-6 and TRBJ2-3, is DAGVTQSPTHLIKTRGQQVTLRCSPKSGHDTVSWYQQALGQGPQFIFQYYEEEERQRGNFPDRFSGHQFPNYSSELNVNALLLGDSALYLCASSLSAADTQYFGPGTRLTVL.

The chain joins TRBV19 to TRBJ1-1, with D hard to call. The V end lost 6 bases, the J end lost 1 base, and 12 bases lay between the germline ends. The CDR3 consists of 14 residues. Looked up from germline, CDR1 is LNHDA and CDR2 is SQIVND (reference sequence). The CDR3 protein is CASRSPGTNTEAFF. CDR3 in DNA: TGTGCCAGTAGGTCCCCGGGTACGAACACTGAAGCTTTCTTT. The variable domain in full, completed from reference TRBV19 and TRBJ1-1, reads DGGITQSPKYLFRKEGQNVTLSCEQNLNHDAMYWYRQDPGQGLRLIYYSQIVNDFQKGDIAEGYSVSREKKESFPLTVTSAQKNPTAFYLCASRSPGTNTEAFFGQGTRLTVV.

CDR3 nucleotides: TGTGCCAGCAGTTTTCCCGGAGGGTCGGGGAATGAAAAACTGTTTTTT. Its protein product is CASSFPGGSGNEKLFF. The chain employs TRBV6-6 and TRBJ1-4; D unclear. The CDR3 is 16 residues long. CDR1 and CDR2 (germline): MNHNY, SVGAGI (reference sequence). Trimming took 4 bases from V and 5 from J, leaving 17 bases between them.

Comment on this clone: Within the sample, other DNA sequences also encode this same CDR3. The genes are TRBV18 and TRBJ2-5; TRBD1 is a possible D gene (5 bases). The germline V and J ends were trimmed by 2 bases and 2 bases, with 6 bases remaining between them. Germline V CDR1 and CDR2: KGHSH, LQKENI. The CDR3 sequence is 13 residues long. The DNA for the CDR3 is TGTGCCAGCTCACCAAGACAGCAAGAGACCCAGTACTTC. Its protein is CASSPRQQETQYF. Variable domain in full (rest from reference TRBV18 and TRBJ2-5): NAGVMQNPRHLVRRRGQEARLRCSPMKGHSHVYWYRQLPEEGLKFMVYLQKENIIDESGMPKERFSAEFPKEGPSILRIQQVVRGDSAAYFCASSPRQQETQYFGPGTRLLVL.

This rearrangement joins TRBV5-1 to TRBJ2-1; D not resolved. V was trimmed by 2 bases and J by 2 bases, leaving 11 bases between them. Germline-derived CDR1 and CDR2 are SGHRS and YFSETQ. This CDR3 contains 15 residues. CDR3 nucleotides: TGCGCCAGCAGCTTCGATCCAGGCACCTACAATGAGCAGTTCTTC. Encoded protein: CASSFDPGTYNEQFF.

This clone has a handful of counts. The gene calls are TRBV2 and TRBJ2-7, with D uncertain. In germline, CDR1 is SNHLY, CDR2 FYNNEI. Trimming shortened V by 6 bases and J by 3 bases, and 9 bases separated the two germline ends. The CDR3 spans 12 residues. CDR3 nucleotide sequence: TGTGCCAGCAGGCCCCTCATCTACGAGCAGTACTTC. Protein: CASRPLIYEQYF.

V is TRBV19 and J is TRBJ1-1; tentatively, D is TRBD1 (5 bases). Between the trimmed V and J ends, which lost 7 bases and 9 bases, there was a span of 18 bases. CDR3 length equals 13 residues. CDR1 is LNHDA and CDR2 is SQIVND in the germline V gene (reference sequence). This CDR3 is CASNTHRGAKAFF. CDR3 DNA sequence: TGTGCCAGTAACACCCACCGCGGGGCGAAAGCTTTCTTT.

The V gene is TRBV30, the J gene TRBJ2-5, with D maybe TRBD1 (6 bases). The CDR3 is 13 amino acids. Trimming pared 2 bases from V and 1 base from J, leaving 8 bases between. Germline lookup yields CDR1 GTSNPN and CDR2 SVGIG (reference sequence). CDR3 region: CAWSSQGQETQYF. CDR3 in DNA: TGTGCCTGGAGTTCACAGGGCCAAGAGACCCAGTACTTC.

This clone was observed once. The sample contains more than one DNA sequence encoding this CDR3. The rearrangement joins TRBV18 to TRBJ2-7; TRBD1 matches 10 bases. The CDR3 length is 15 residues. Germline V gene sequence: CDR1 KGHSH, CDR2 LQKENI. The junction had 3 bases not matched to a gene; V was cut back by 3 bases and J by 1 base. CDR3 in amino acids: CASSPGQGPSYEQYF. The CDR3 coding sequence is TGTGCCAGCTCACCGGGACAGGGGCCATCCTACGAGCAGTACTTC.

V gene TRBV4-1 combines with J gene TRBJ2-7; 8 positions agree with TRBD2. The germline CDR1 and CDR2 sequences are MGHRA and YSYEKL. This CDR3 region has 16 residues. The V gene end was trimmed by 3 bases and the J gene end by 3 bases; junction bases not matched to a gene: 10. The DNA for the CDR3 is TGCGCCAGCAGCCAGGGAGCAGCGGGAGCCCACTACGAGCAGTACTTC. Amino acids: CASSQGAAGAHYEQYF.

The chain joins TRBV11-2 to TRBJ2-1; the match to TRBD2 covers 14 bases. Trimming cost V 5 bases and J 4 bases; bases outside gene matches: 7. This CDR3 has 17 amino acids. Germline V lookup: CDR1 SGHAT, CDR2 FQNNGV. The CDR3 here is CASSPTSGRAEYNEQFF. In DNA, the CDR3 is TGTGCCAGCAGCCCGACTAGCGGGAGGGCGGAATACAATGAGCAGTTCTTC.